Each of the 32 T cell receptor beta chains below was sequenced from the same sample in a study of Ad26.COV2.S vaccination and SARS-CoV-2 variants. Assay: immunoSEQ multiplex PCR; the TCRdb copy retains only in-frame clones and omits some. This sample has fewer than 100,000 clones, with more than 65% found just once. Sequenced material: peripheral blood, taken after recovery from COVID-19. All receptors come from a human donor who had recovered from COVID-19.

V is TRBV5-6 and J is TRBJ2-7; D possibly uses TRBD1 or TRBD2 (6 bases each). The V gene's germline CDR1 is SGHDT and CDR2 YYEEEE. This CDR3 comprises 13 residues. Between the trimmed V and J ends, which lost 7 bases and 1 base, there was a span of 12 bases. In nucleotides, the CDR3 is TGTGCCAGCGGACTACAGGGATCCTACGAGCAGTACTTC. Translation gives CASGLQGSYEQYF.

V is TRBV24-1 and J is TRBJ1-5; D is ambiguous. This CDR3 is built from 14 residues. Trimming cost V 4 bases and J 2 bases, with 8 bases left between them. CDR1 is KGHDR and CDR2 is SFDVKD in the germline V gene. This CDR3 reads CATSEDRRNQPQHF. CDR3 bases: TGTGCCACCAGTGAAGACCGGCGCAATCAGCCCCAGCATTTT.

The V call is TRBV11-2, the J call TRBJ2-2, with D perhaps matching TRBD1 (8 bases). Per germline, CDR1 SGHAT and CDR2 FQNNGV. This CDR3 spans 19 amino acids. Trimming shortened V by 4 bases and J by 5 bases, and 26 bases separated the two germline ends. DNA for the CDR3: TGTGCCAGCAGCTCGCGCGTAGCTTTAGGACAGGGAGGGACCGGGGAGCTGTTTTTT. It encodes CASSSRVALGQGGTGELFF. The variable domain in full, completed from reference TRBV11-2 and TRBJ2-2, reads EAGVAQSPRYKIIEKRQSVAFWCNPISGHATLYWYQQILGQGPKLLIQFQNNGVVDDSQLPKDRFSAERLKGVDSTLKIQPAKLEDSAVYLCASSSRVALGQGGTGELFFGEGSRLTVL.

This clone was seen only once. The rearrangement joins TRBV2 to TRBJ2-1; TRBD2 matches at 11 bases. V was pared by 7 bases and J by 3 bases, with 2 bases of the junction left unmatched. The CDR3 is 14 amino acids. Germline CDR1 and CDR2: SNHLY and FYNNEI. The CDR3, as DNA: TGTGCCAGCATACTAGCGGGAGTCTACAATGAGCAGTTCTTC. It codes for CASILAGVYNEQFF.

The V gene is TRBV6-5, the J gene TRBJ2-2; D gene unclear. V lost 1 base, J lost 8 bases, and 8 bases lay in between. CDR1 and CDR2 (germline): MNHEY, SVGAGI. The CDR3 loop spans 13 amino acids. This chain's CDR3 is CASSYFSTGELFF. In DNA form, the CDR3 reads TGTGCCAGCAGTTACTTTTCGACAGGGGAGCTGTTTTTT.

The chain combines TRBV7-3 with TRBJ2-3; 12 nucleotides agree with TRBD2. The CDR3 covers 16 residues. The germline V gene has CDR1 SGHTA and CDR2 FQGTGA. The V segment lost 5 bases and the J segment 1 base; nucleotides outside the gene matches: 4. The CDR3 region has the DNA TGTGCCAGCAGCGCACTAGCGGGAGGTGGCACAGATACGCAGTATTTT. Amino acid sequence: CASSALAGGGTDTQYF. Full variable domain (missing parts from reference TRBV7-3 and TRBJ2-3): GAGVSQTPSNKVTEKGKYVELRCDPISGHTALYWYRQSLGQGPEFLIYFQGTGAADDSGLPNDRFFAVRPEGSVSTLKIQRTERGDSAVYLCASSALAGGGTDTQYFGPGTRLTVL.

This chain uses TRBV7-9 with TRBJ2-2, with a tentative D call TRBD2 (6 bases). The germline V and J ends were trimmed by 1 base and 5 bases, with 8 bases remaining between them. Germline CDR1 is SEHNR and CDR2 is FQNEAQ (reference sequence). The CDR3 runs 14 residues. The chain's CDR3 is CASSLVGGTGELFF. The CDR3 DNA follows: TGTGCCAGCAGCTTAGTCGGGGGAACCGGGGAGCTGTTTTTT.

V and J are TRBV9 and TRBJ2-7; 7 positions agree with TRBD1. This CDR3 comprises 14 residues. Germline V gene lookup returns CDR1 SGDLS and CDR2 YYNGEE. The V and J ends lost 3 bases and 2 bases, in that order; junction bases with no gene match: 5. For the CDR3, the DNA is TGTGCCAGCAGCGCAGACAGGGTGACCTACGAGCAGTACTTC. Amino acid sequence: CASSADRVTYEQYF.

The chain joins TRBV12-3 or TRBV12-4 to TRBJ2-1; a possible D gene is TRBD2 (6 bases). The germline V and J ends were trimmed by 7 bases and 8 bases, with 12 bases remaining between them. CDR3 length: 12 amino acids. The CDR3, as DNA: TGTGCCAGCACTTCCGGGAGACATGAGCAGTTCTTC. This encodes CASTSGRHEQFF.

The J gene is TRBJ2-7, the V gene TRBV28; no reliable D call. The CDR3 covers 12 residues. Trimming took 8 bases from V and 0 from J, leaving 8 bases between them. The germline CDR1 and CDR2 sequences are MDHEN and SYDVKM. As DNA, the CDR3 is TGTGCCAGCGCCCTAAGCTCCTACGAGCAGTACTTC. It specifies CASALSSYEQYF.

The chain carries TRBV12-5 and TRBJ2-2; unclear D gene. This CDR3 is 15 amino acids long. The germline gives CDR1 LGHNT, CDR2 FRNRAP. V was pared by 6 bases and J by 3 bases, with 14 bases between. The DNA of the CDR3 is TGTGCTAGTGGCCTCGATCCCTCATACACCGGGGAGCTGTTTTTT. It yields the protein CASGLDPSYTGELFF.

This chain connects TRBV20-1 to TRBJ1-4; D call uncertain. The CDR3 contains 14 residues. Looked up from germline, CDR1 is DFQATT and CDR2 is SNEGSKA (reference sequence). Trimming shortened V by 3 bases and J by 0 bases, and 8 bases separated the two germline ends. The CDR3 here is CSASVHATNEKLFF. The CDR3 DNA reads TGCAGTGCTAGTGTACACGCAACTAATGAAAAACTGTTTTTT.

CDR3 loop: CATSRDWREQFF. Here the CDR3 DNA reads TGTGCCACCAGCAGAGATTGGCGTGAGCAGTTCTTC. This sequence joins TRBV15 and TRBJ2-1; D is unclear. This CDR3 is 12 amino acids long. Germline CDR1 is LNHNV and CDR2 is YYDKDF (reference sequence). V was trimmed by 0 bases and J by 9 bases, leaving 6 bases between them.

The chain couples TRBV28 to TRBJ2-5; no firm D call. CDR3 length: 11 amino acids. Trimming took 6 bases from V and 3 from J, leaving 5 bases between them. The germline gives CDR1 MDHEN, CDR2 SYDVKM. For the CDR3, the DNA is TGTGCCAGCAGGGGGAAAGAGACCCAGTACTTC. Protein sequence: CASRGKETQYF. The complete variable domain, with remaining parts taken from reference TRBV28 and TRBJ2-5, reads DVKVTQSSRYLVKRTGEKVFLECVQDMDHENMFWYRQDPGLGLRLIYFSYDVKMKEKGDIPEGYSVSREKKERFSLILESASTNQTSMYLCASRGKETQYFGPGTRLLVL.

The chain links TRBV6-6 to TRBJ2-1; 9 bases agree with TRBD2. Trimming at V came to 1 base and at J to 2 bases, leaving 3 bases not matched to a gene. The CDR3 runs to 16 residues. Germline CDR1 reads MNHNY; CDR2 reads SVGAGI (reference sequence). In DNA form, the CDR3 reads TGTGCCAGCAGTTACTTGACTAGCGGTCCCTACAATGAGCAGTTCTTC. Protein sequence: CASSYLTSGPYNEQFF.

Here the CDR3 reads CASSLLTGSTGELFF. Here the CDR3 DNA reads TGTGCCAGCAGCCTGCTGACAGGGAGCACCGGGGAGCTGTTTTTT. The V and J genes are TRBV14 and TRBJ2-2; TRBD1 matches at 7 bases. J gave up 4 bases and V 4 bases, and 6 bases lay outside the gene matches. Germline CDR1 and CDR2: SGHDN and FVKESK. The CDR3 extends over 15 amino acids.

This sequence joins TRBV4-3 and TRBJ2-7, with 10 bases that match TRBD2. The germline gives CDR1 LGHNA, CDR2 YSLEER. The CDR3 length is 15 residues. J lost 4 bases, V lost 4 bases, and 7 bases had no gene match. CDR3 nucleotides: TGCGCCAGCAGCCTACGGGCTAGCGGGAGATACGAGCAGTACTTC. It codes for CASSLRASGRYEQYF.

V usage is TRBV20-1 and J usage is TRBJ2-3; no reliable D call. CDR3 length: 11 residues. CDR1 is DFQATT and CDR2 is SNEGSKA in the germline V gene (reference sequence). V was trimmed by 5 bases and J by 3 bases, leaving 6 bases between them. CDR3 protein: CSAESTDTQYF. In DNA form, the CDR3 reads TGCAGTGCTGAGTCTACAGATACGCAGTATTTT.

The V call is TRBV15, the J call TRBJ2-4; TRBD2 agrees at 7 bases. V shed 9 bases, J shed 8 bases, and the junction held 16 bases outside the gene matches. The germline CDR1 and CDR2 sequences are LNHNV and YYDKDF (reference sequence). The CDR3 is 15 amino acids. CDR3 region: CATSFWVGGSDIQYF. The DNA for the CDR3 is TGTGCCACGTCGTTTTGGGTGGGAGGGAGCGACATTCAGTACTTC.

CDR3 region: CASSQAGSSWDTQYF. The CDR3 DNA is TGCGCCAGCAGCCAAGCCGGGAGCTCATGGGATACGCAGTATTTT. The genes are TRBV4-1 and TRBJ2-3; maybe TRBD2 (6 bases). The ends were cut back, 1 base at V and 6 bases at J, with 14 bases in the middle. Germline loops: CDR1 MGHRA, CDR2 YSYEKL. The CDR3 has 15 amino acids.

This chain uses TRBV7-2 with TRBJ1-1, with 8 nucleotides matching TRBD1. This CDR3 is 14 amino acids long. The J segment lost 11 bases and the V segment lost 2 bases, leaving 10 bases of the junction unmatched. Germline assignment: CDR1 SGHTA and CDR2 FQGNSA. The CDR3 here is CASSLKQGVSVAFF. As DNA, the CDR3 is TGTGCCAGCAGCTTAAAACAGGGGGTTAGCGTCGCTTTCTTT.

This clone was recorded at least ten times. This chain links TRBV11-3 with TRBJ2-7, with unresolved D. The V gene lost 2 bases and the J gene lost 0 bases, with 8 bases spanning the gap. Per germline, CDR1 SGHNT and CDR2 YENEEA. CDR3 length equals 14 residues. The CDR3 sequence: CASSLWGPSYEQYF. The CDR3 bases are TGTGCCAGCAGCTTATGGGGTCCCTCCTACGAGCAGTACTTC.

The CDR3 DNA reads as TGTGCCAGCAGACCCCGGACTAGCGGAAACAATGAGCAGTTCTTC. Its translation: CASRPRTSGNNEQFF. The chain combines TRBV7-2 with TRBJ2-1, with 10 bases lining up with TRBD2. Germline loops: CDR1 SGHTA, CDR2 FQGNSA. CDR3 size: 15 residues. V was pared by 6 bases and J by 5 bases, with 7 bases of the junction left unmatched.

The V call is TRBV28, the J call TRBJ1-1; 9 bases align to TRBD1. V dropped 5 bases and J dropped 4; count of bases not matched to a gene: 14. CDR3 length equals 17 residues. Germline V gene sequence: CDR1 MDHEN, CDR2 SYDVKM. The CDR3 loop reads CASSILGTGRLGTEAFF. CDR3 in DNA: TGTGCCAGCAGTATCCTCGGGACAGGGCGATTGGGCACTGAAGCTTTCTTT.

The chain couples TRBV28 to TRBJ1-5; D uncertain. V lost 3 bases and J 0 bases, leaving 6 bases between the germline ends. Per the germline V gene, CDR1 is MDHEN and CDR2 is SYDVKM. This CDR3 comprises 14 residues. DNA for the CDR3: TGTGCCAGCAGTTTCTCAGATAGCAATCAGCCCCAGCATTTT. It codes for CASSFSDSNQPQHF. Looking up the rest from reference TRBV28 and TRBJ1-5 gives the full variable domain: DVKVTQSSRYLVKRTGEKVFLECVQDMDHENMFWYRQDPGLGLRLIYFSYDVKMKEKGDIPEGYSVSREKKERFSLILESASTNQTSMYLCASSFSDSNQPQHFGDGTRLSIL.

The chain joins TRBV6-2 or TRBV6-3 to TRBJ2-7, with D tentatively TRBD1 (5 bases). The CDR3 extends over 15 amino acids. Looked up from germline, CDR1 is MNHEY and CDR2 is SVGEGT. The V end was cut by 4 bases, the J end by 1 base, with 14 bases between. Here the CDR3 reads CASSLGAGRSYEQYF. The DNA for the CDR3 is TGTGCCAGCAGTTTAGGGGCAGGAAGGTCCTACGAGCAGTACTTC.

The chain joins TRBV19 to TRBJ2-1; 12 bases fit TRBD2. CDR1 LNHDA and CDR2 SQIVND come from the germline V gene (reference sequence). CDR3 length: 15 residues. With V trimmed by 5 bases and J by 9 bases, 8 bases remained unmatched. CDR3 sequence reads: CASSERTSGKGEQFF. The CDR3 DNA reads TGTGCCAGTAGTGAACGGACTAGCGGGAAAGGTGAGCAGTTCTTC.

Only one count was recorded for this clone. This sequence joins TRBV6-6 and TRBJ2-1; D is perhaps TRBD1 or TRBD2 (6 bases each). The CDR3 contains 15 residues. V was trimmed by 2 bases and J by 8 bases, leaving 16 bases between them. CDR1 MNHNY and CDR2 SVGAGI come from the germline V gene (reference sequence). CDR3 in DNA: TGTGCCAGCAGTTACGACAGGCCCGGGGGTGATGAGCAGTTCTTC. Protein product: CASSYDRPGGDEQFF.

J is TRBJ1-4 and V is TRBV4-2, with 7 bases fitting TRBD1. In germline, CDR1 is LGHNA, CDR2 YNFKEQ. This CDR3 has 14 amino acids. Trimming took 4 bases from V and 8 from J; bases not matched to a gene: 7. CDR3 in DNA: TGTGCCAGCAGCCCGCGGACAGGTGGAGAAAAACTGTTTTTT. Its translation: CASSPRTGGEKLFF.

J is TRBJ1-6 and V is TRBV19, with TRBD1 as a possible D gene (5 bases). The CDR3 covers 16 residues. With 6 bases removed from V and 4 bases from J, the gap between germline ends came to 16 bases. In germline, CDR1 is LNHDA, CDR2 SQIVND (reference sequence). DNA of the CDR3: TGTGCCAGTAGAGAGGGCTCCAAGGGGTATAATTCACCCCTCCACTTT. It translates to CASREGSKGYNSPLHF.

The table lists this clone with a count of one. For the CDR3, the DNA is TGCAGCGTGGCCCCCACTAGCGATACGCAGTATTTT. Protein: CSVAPTSDTQYF. V usage is TRBV29-1 and J usage is TRBJ2-3; D perhaps matches TRBD2 (6 bases). The germline V gene has CDR1 SQVTM and CDR2 ANQGSEA. V dropped 6 bases and J dropped 6 bases, with 13 bases sitting between them. The CDR3 totals 12 residues.

This chain uses TRBV6-5 with TRBJ2-1; D is tentatively TRBD1 or TRBD2 (7 bases each). The V end was cut by 6 bases, the J end by 3 bases, with 15 bases between. Germline V gives CDR1 MNHEY, CDR2 SVGAGI. CDR3 length: 15 amino acids. CDR3 region: CASSSGTAYYNEQFF. The CDR3 bases are TGTGCCAGCAGCAGCGGGACAGCATACTACAATGAGCAGTTCTTC.